This entry concerns a single TCR beta chain. The antigen is undetermined. This specimen comes from a study of cytomegalovirus exposure and HLA in healthy donors. Looking at the study overall: Inside one of the first data releases sat around 85 million unique TCRs taken from HLA-typed donors.

This CDR3 is built from 13 residues. Per the germline V gene, CDR1 is SGHRS and CDR2 is YFSETQ. Trimming removed 8 bases at V and 5 bases at J, with 14 bases between. Vbeta (60) and Jbeta (13) primers were used in the PCR. The method was immunoSEQ multiplex PCR; TCRdb's version includes in-frame clones alone and lacks a portion of them. Found here are more than 95,000 clones, about 69% of them singletons; the top ten hold approximately 1.2%. General study findings and limits: In an earlier analysis, most TCR beta V segments were productive about 87% or about 30% of the time. High specificity and sensitivity for cytomegalovirus status were reported for the classifier. Another analysis was done later, and it associated 15,000 or so TCR beta sequences with HLA alleles at 0.05 false discovery rate.

This chain joins TRBV5-1 and TRBJ2-4; TRBD2 is a possible D gene (5 bases). The TCR comes from a man between 35 and 55 years old in good health and CMV-seronegative. The sample taken for sequencing was PBMCs. The CDR3 loop reads CASGSGPENIQYF. Here the CDR3 DNA reads TGCGCCAGTGGAAGCGGCCCCGAAAACATTCAGTACTTC.